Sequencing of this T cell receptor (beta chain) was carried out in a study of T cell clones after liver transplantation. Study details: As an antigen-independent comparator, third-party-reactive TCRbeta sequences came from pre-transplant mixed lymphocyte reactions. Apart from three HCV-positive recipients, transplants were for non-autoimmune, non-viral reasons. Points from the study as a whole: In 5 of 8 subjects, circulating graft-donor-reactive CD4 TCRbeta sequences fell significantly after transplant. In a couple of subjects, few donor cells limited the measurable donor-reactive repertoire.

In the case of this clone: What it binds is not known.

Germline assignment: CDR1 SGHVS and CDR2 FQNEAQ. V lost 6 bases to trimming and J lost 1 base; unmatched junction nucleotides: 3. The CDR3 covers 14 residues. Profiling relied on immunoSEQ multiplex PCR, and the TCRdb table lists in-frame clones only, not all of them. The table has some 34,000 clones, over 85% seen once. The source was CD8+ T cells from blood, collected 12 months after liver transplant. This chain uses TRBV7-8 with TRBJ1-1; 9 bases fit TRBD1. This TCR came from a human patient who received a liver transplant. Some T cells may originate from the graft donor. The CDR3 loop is CASSQTGGNTEAFF. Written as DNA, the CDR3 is TGTGCCAGCAGTCAGACAGGGGGGAACACTGAAGCTTTCTTT.